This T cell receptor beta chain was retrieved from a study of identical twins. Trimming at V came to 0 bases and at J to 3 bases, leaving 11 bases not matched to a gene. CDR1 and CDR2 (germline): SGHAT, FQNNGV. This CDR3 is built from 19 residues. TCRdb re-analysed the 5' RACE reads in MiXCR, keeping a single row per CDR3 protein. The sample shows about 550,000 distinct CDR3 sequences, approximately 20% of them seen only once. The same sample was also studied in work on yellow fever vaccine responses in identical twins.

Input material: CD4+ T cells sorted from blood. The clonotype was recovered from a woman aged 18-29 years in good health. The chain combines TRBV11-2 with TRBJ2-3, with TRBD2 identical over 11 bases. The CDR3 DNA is TGTGCCAGCAGCTTAGATCCCGTGAGACTAGCGGGAACGACAGATACGCAGTATTTT. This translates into CASSLDPVRLAGTTDTQYF.